This T cell receptor (beta chain) derives from a study of T cell repertoires in aging, cancer and after chemotherapy. Study-level background: Patients with glioblastoma brain tumors were sampled before and after temozolomide-based therapy.

This clonotype was recorded a few times. Its antigen is not known. TRB rearrangements spanning V, D and J were amplified using mixed TRB-A/B primers. TCRdb itself ran the multiplex PCR reads through MiXCR, one entry per CDR3 protein. In the table there are some 1,500 distinct CDR3 sequences, approximately 31% of which are singletons. The CDR3 is 14 residues long. General study findings and limits: Immunological memory after chemotherapy cannot be judged from the repertoire data. Untreated cancer patients had significantly lower blood TCR diversity than age-matched healthy donors.

TCR beta rearrangements were amplified from peripheral blood genomic DNA. The sequence derives from a human donor with a solid tumor. The genes are TRBV12-3 or TRBV12-4 and TRBJ1-6, with D possibly being TRBD1 (6 bases). Sequencing was carried out using blood. Here the CDR3 DNA reads TGTGCTAGTGGACTGGGACAACTTAATTCACCCCTCCACTTT. It specifies CASGLGQLNSPLHF.